A single sample is the source of the 14 T cell receptor beta chains below, sequenced in a study of blood T cell repertoires in COVID-19. Generated by immunoSEQ multiplex PCR, the TCRdb table keeps only in-frame clones and is missing some. The sample has 270,000 or so clones, roughly 85% seen once. Sequencing was performed on PBMCs or T cells enriched from blood (not recorded which). Receptors originate from a woman between 45 and 65 years old who had been exposed to COVID-19.

This clone was counted a single time. This chain uses TRBV5-4 with TRBJ2-7, with 8 bases that match TRBD2. V lost 4 bases to trimming and J lost 2 bases; unmatched junction nucleotides: 8. CDR1 SGHNT and CDR2 YYREEE come from the germline V gene (reference sequence). The CDR3 runs 15 residues. The CDR3 loop is CASSRGGDQPYEQYF. The CDR3 DNA sequence: TGTGCCAGCAGCCGGGGGGGGGACCAACCCTACGAGCAGTACTTC.

The chain uses TRBV7-9 and TRBJ1-1; D unresolved. This CDR3 is built from 15 residues. V lost 3 bases, J lost 4 bases, and 15 bases lay in between. CDR1 is SEHNR and CDR2 is FQNEAQ in the germline V gene (reference sequence). The CDR3 nucleotides are TGTGCCAGCAGCTTGGCCCACGGGATCCTCACTGAAGCTTTCTTT. It is translated as CASSLAHGILTEAFF.

The table lists this clone with a count of one. The chain links TRBV11-2 to TRBJ2-1; 8 nucleotides line up with TRBD1. CDR1 and CDR2 (germline): SGHAT, FQNNGV. V lost 0 bases to trimming and J lost 4 bases; unmatched junction nucleotides: 8. This CDR3 region has 17 residues. CDR3 in amino acids: CASSLDPRDRRYNEQFF. The CDR3 DNA is TGTGCCAGCAGCTTAGATCCTCGGGACAGGAGGTACAATGAGCAGTTCTTC. Variable domain in full (rest from reference TRBV11-2 and TRBJ2-1): EAGVAQSPRYKIIEKRQSVAFWCNPISGHATLYWYQQILGQGPKLLIQFQNNGVVDDSQLPKDRFSAERLKGVDSTLKIQPAKLEDSAVYLCASSLDPRDRRYNEQFFGPGTRLTVL.

The rearrangement uses TRBV5-5 and TRBJ1-2; D perhaps matches TRBD1 (5 bases). The CDR3 consists of 16 residues. Looked up from germline, CDR1 is SGHKS and CDR2 is YYEKEE (reference sequence). Trimming shortened V by 7 bases and J by 0 bases, and 19 bases separated the two germline ends. In DNA, the CDR3 is TGTGCCAGCGACCTCCGGGGGACCACCACTAACTATGGCTACACCTTC. It codes for CASDLRGTTTNYGYTF.

This clone was found a few times. The V gene is TRBV28, the J gene TRBJ2-2; possibly TRBD2 for D (5 bases). V lost 11 bases and J 3 bases, leaving 19 bases between the germline ends. Germline CDR1 and CDR2: MDHEN and SYDVKM. This CDR3 region has 15 residues. CDR3 DNA: TGTGCCGCCCGGGATCGGGGTGGTCACACCGGGGAGCTGTTTTTT. Protein sequence: CAARDRGGHTGELFF.

The chain is built from TRBV6-5 and TRBJ1-6; TRBD1 aligns across 10 bases. Losses at the gene ends were 2 bases for V and 10 bases for J; bases not matched to a gene: 5. The germline V gene has CDR1 MNHEY and CDR2 SVGAGI. The CDR3 has 15 amino acids. The CDR3 region has the DNA TGTGCCAGCAGTTACGATGGGACAGGGGACTCACCCCTCCACTTT. The encoded protein is CASSYDGTGDSPLHF.

This clone was seen a single time. The genes are TRBV27 and TRBJ1-6; D possibly corresponds to TRBD1 (6 bases). The CDR3 totals 14 residues. V gave up 4 bases and J gave up 8 bases, with 12 bases separating them. Germline V CDR1 and CDR2: MNHEY, SMNVEV (reference sequence). The CDR3 region has the DNA TGTGCCAGCAGTTATTCACACAGGGATTCACCCCTCCACTTT. This gives the protein CASSYSHRDSPLHF.

J is TRBJ2-7 and V is TRBV7-9; 9 nucleotides agree with TRBD1. The CDR3 totals 15 residues. V gave up 4 bases and J gave up 2 bases; unmatched junction bases: 6. Germline V gene lookup returns CDR1 SEHNR and CDR2 FQNEAQ (reference sequence). CDR3 protein: CASSSSGTGTYEQYF. The CDR3 nucleotides read TGTGCCAGCAGCTCCTCCGGGACAGGGACCTACGAGCAGTACTTC. Looking up the rest from reference TRBV7-9 and TRBJ2-7 gives the full variable domain: DTGVSQNPRHKITKRGQNVTFRCDPISEHNRLYWYRQTLGQGPEFLTYFQNEAQLEKSRLLSDRFSAERPKGSFSTLEIQRTEQGDSAMYLCASSSSGTGTYEQYFGPGTRLTVT.

This chain uses TRBV28 with TRBJ1-2; TRBD1 aligns across 7 bases. The CDR3 is 13 residues long. The ends lost 6 bases at V and 6 bases at J; junction bases unmatched: 7. Germline-derived CDR1 and CDR2 are MDHEN and SYDVKM. CDR3 DNA sequence: TGTGCCAGCAGGGAAGGGGGCGCGGATGGCTACACCTTC. Amino acids: CASREGGADGYTF.

The chain links TRBV11-2 to TRBJ2-7; D is unclear. The germline CDR1 and CDR2 sequences are SGHAT and FQNNGV. V was trimmed by 5 bases and J by 1 base, leaving 12 bases between them. This CDR3 comprises 14 residues. The CDR3 coding sequence is TGTGCCAGCAGCCCCCTCGGGTCTTCCTACGAGCAGTACTTC. Its protein product is CASSPLGSSYEQYF.

This clone was counted once. The rearrangement uses TRBV29-1 and TRBJ2-2; possibly TRBD1 for D (6 bases). Trimming left V 7 bases short and J 0 bases short, with 9 bases between. From germline, CDR1 is SQVTM and CDR2 ANQGSEA. This CDR3 region has 13 residues. Here the CDR3 reads CSADRSNTGELFF. CDR3 sequence (DNA): TGCAGCGCCGACAGGTCGAACACCGGGGAGCTGTTTTTT.

The gene calls are TRBV6-5 and TRBJ1-5; D might be TRBD1 (5 bases). In germline, CDR1 is MNHEY, CDR2 SVGAGI. This CDR3 comprises 13 residues. V gave up 5 bases and J gave up 5 bases, with 10 bases separating them. DNA of the CDR3: TGTGCCAGCAGTACCAGGGAGGATCAGCCCCAGCATTTT. It specifies CASSTREDQPQHF.

For this clone: Different DNA sequences within this sample yield the same CDR3. The rearrangement links TRBV9 to TRBJ2-1; no reliable D call. The ends were cut back, 0 bases at V and 0 bases at J, with 4 bases in the middle. Germline V gene data show CDR1 as SGDLS and CDR2 as YYNGEE. The CDR3 covers 14 residues. The CDR3 reads CASSVADSYNEQFF. In DNA, the CDR3 is TGTGCCAGCAGCGTAGCAGACTCCTACAATGAGCAGTTCTTC.

The chain joins TRBV7-8 to TRBJ1-1; TRBD1 is a possible D gene (5 bases). Germline V gene data show CDR1 as SGHVS and CDR2 as FQNEAQ. V lost 5 bases, J lost 5 bases, and 15 bases lay in between. The CDR3 sequence is 14 residues long. The CDR3 nucleotides are TGTGCCAGCAGCCTCCAGTTGGAGGGGACTGAAGCTTTCTTT. Its protein is CASSLQLEGTEAFF.